This TCR beta chain was identified in a study of CD8+ T cells in alopecia areata. Stated treatment: oral pan-JAK inhibitor, 5-10 mg twice daily. The sorting of PBMCs gave CD4+ and CD8+ T cells. Regarding the study as a whole: Administration of tofacitinib significantly diminished scalp clonality and expanded CD8+ clones within the top 100.

TCR sequencing used cDNA made by reverse transcription of extracted RNA. This table comes from immunoSEQ multiplex PCR, and its TCRdb copy is limited to in-frame clones, with some not included. Here the sample spans around 160,000 clones, roughly 60% being singletons. On this clone: Its specificity is not known.

The receptor was isolated from a human donor with alopecia areata. This material consisted of CD4+ T cells sorted from blood, taken at week 24, from a patient treated with tofacitinib.

The CDR3 is CASSQPGRGETQYF. DNA of the CDR3: TGCGCCAGCAGCCAGCCAGGGCGAGGAGAGACCCAGTACTTC. The chain uses TRBV4-1 and TRBJ2-5, with D tentatively TRBD1 (5 bases). Trimming cost V 3 bases and J 4 bases, with 12 bases left between them. Germline CDR1 reads MGHRA; CDR2 reads YSYEKL. CDR3 length: 14 residues.